The clone carrying this TCR beta chain was seen only once. Between the trimmed V and J ends, which lost 7 bases and 2 bases, there was a span of 11 bases. CDR1 is MNHEY, CDR2 SVGAGI, per germline. This CDR3 contains 13 residues. Data came from immunoSEQ multiplex PCR; TCRdb stores just in-frame clones and leaves some out. The repertoire includes 250,000 to 350,000 clones, just over 90% of them detected once, and over 2% sits in the top ten. The sample belongs to a study of blood T cell repertoires in COVID-19. Across the whole study: Samples came from the United States, Italy and Spain, spanning acute and convalescent COVID-19. Nucleic acid was either cDNA or gDNA, and it came from T cells, B-cell-depleted T cells, or PBMCs.

This clonotype was sampled from a woman under 40 with COVID-19, enrolled during active disease. The chain couples TRBV6-5 to TRBJ1-2; weak D call: TRBD1 (6 bases). The sequencing sample was made of peripheral blood. CDR3 coding DNA: TGTGCCAGCACCCAGGGGTGGAACTATGGCTACACCTTC. Amino acids: CASTQGWNYGYTF.